This TCR beta chain is from a study of T cell responses to AZD1222 COVID-19 vaccine. Study as a whole: Second-dose groups at about 4 or about 12 weeks were pooled. Study-level findings and limits: Spike-spanning, vaccine-associated CD4 TCRs were dominant at 160-218 and 743-854.

Produced via immunoSEQ multiplex PCR; TCRdb's table is partial and in-frame only. The sample carries 100,000 to 140,000 clones, approximately 90% recorded once. Note on this clone: Its specificity is unknown.

The receptor's source is an adult in good health. The sequenced sample was peripheral blood, obtained on day 0 of AZD1222 vaccination.

The DNA of the CDR3 is TGTGCCAGCAGCTTAGGACCCATAGAACCCTCCTACGAGCAGTACTTC. Translated, it gives CASSLGPIEPSYEQYF. The chain recombines TRBV7-9 with TRBJ2-7, with no clear D. Per the germline V gene, CDR1 is SEHNR and CDR2 is FQNEAQ (reference sequence). The CDR3 sequence is 16 residues long. The V end lost 1 base, the J end lost 0 bases, and 13 bases lay between the germline ends.